A single sample gave rise to the 32 T cell receptor beta chains below, sequenced in a study of a mutant IDH1 vaccine in newly diagnosed glioma listed by TCRdb under 2021. The library was obtained by the immunoSEQ multiplex PCR assay. In its TCRdb copy, this immuneACCESS table keeps in-frame sequences only and misses some clones. Where compared with another copy, unresolved V genes explain less than half of these, and the others have no known cause. Here the sample has approximately 81,000 clones; approximately 85% occur a single time. About 2.2% of the sample is held by the ten biggest clonotypes. The label giving this sample's time point can be read as: week 23, last vaccination. Each vaccine dose, consisting of 300 ug of a 20-mer mutant IDH1 peptide in Montanide, was administered subcutaneously with topical imiquimod. The antigens these receptors bind are not known. The material was PBMCs, obtained from a glioma patient whose treatment included an IDH1 peptide vaccine. All receptors derive from a man aged 25 to 40 with glioma. Some clones in this sample may be carry-over from other donors' samples.

The gene calls are TRBV7-2 and TRBJ2-3; D call uncertain. CDR3 length: 11 residues. Germline assignment: CDR1 SGHTA and CDR2 FQGNSA. V gave up 3 bases and J gave up 4 bases, with 2 bases separating them. The CDR3 sequence: CASSFPDTQYF. Here the CDR3 DNA reads TGTGCCAGCAGCTTTCCAGATACGCAGTATTTT.

The chain couples TRBV6-5 to TRBJ2-7; 8 nucleotides align to TRBD1. Germline assignment: CDR1 MNHEY and CDR2 SVGAGI. The CDR3 sequence is 15 residues long. V shed 6 bases and J 2 bases; nucleotides not matched to a gene: 9. CDR3 residues: CASSHPRTGTYEQYF. The CDR3 DNA sequence: TGTGCCAGCAGCCACCCCAGGACAGGGACCTACGAGCAGTACTTC.

The chain joins TRBV7-2 to TRBJ2-7, with 12 bases that match TRBD2. V shed 7 bases, J shed 0 bases, and the junction held 4 bases outside the gene matches. The CDR3 is made up of 15 amino acids. CDR1 SGHTA and CDR2 FQGNSA come from the germline V gene. CDR3 in amino acids: CASTATSGGSYEQYF. The CDR3 DNA reads as TGTGCCAGCACCGCGACTAGCGGGGGCTCCTACGAGCAGTACTTC.

Worth noting for this clone: In this CDR3 the conserved last residue, phenylalanine or tryptophan, is missing, so a read error is likely. The genes are TRBV10-1 and TRBJ2-7; tentative D call: TRBD1 (6 bases). The CDR3 has 16 amino acids. Trimming removed 4 bases from V and 1 base from J, with 17 bases in between. Germline loops: CDR1 WNHNN, CDR2 SYGVQD (reference sequence). In nucleotides, the CDR3 is TGCGCCAGCAGTGTCCTGGCAGGGGCGACTTCCTACGAGCAGTACCTC. It codes for CASSVLAGATSYEQYL.

This chain links TRBV7-6 with TRBJ2-4; TRBD1 matches at 11 bases. CDR3 length equals 15 residues. Germline V CDR1 and CDR2: SGHVS, FNYEAQ. The J segment lost 8 bases and the V segment lost 5 bases, leaving 8 bases of the junction unmatched. Here the CDR3 reads CASSLRTGGLDIQYF. The CDR3 nucleotides read TGTGCCAGCAGCCTACGGACAGGGGGCTTAGACATTCAGTACTTC.

This rearrangement joins TRBV7-9 to TRBJ2-3; tentative D call: TRBD2 (5 bases). The length of the CDR3 is 16 residues. Trimming cost V 4 bases and J 4 bases, with 18 bases left between them. Germline lookup yields CDR1 SEHNR and CDR2 FQNEAQ (reference sequence). In DNA, the CDR3 is TGTGCCAGCAGCTCCCTTGAGGGTTCGGAGGCAGATACGCAGTATTTT. Residues: CASSSLEGSEADTQYF.

CDR3 in DNA: TGTGCCAGCAGCCAATACGGACTAGAAGTTCGCGAGCAGTACTTC. Encoded protein: CASSQYGLEVREQYF. The genes are TRBV27 and TRBJ2-7; TRBD2 aligns across 7 bases. Germline trimming cut 6 bases from V and 6 bases from J; bases unmatched to any gene: 14. The CDR3 length is 15 residues. Per the germline V gene, CDR1 is MNHEY and CDR2 is SMNVEV (reference sequence).

The V call is TRBV28, the J call TRBJ1-2; no firm D call. Germline V lookup: CDR1 MDHEN, CDR2 SYDVKM. CDR3 length equals 14 residues. Trimming took off 2 bases at V and 3 bases at J, with 10 bases between the two ends. The CDR3, as DNA: TGTGCCAGCAGTTTAACCCAAGGCGACTATGGCTACACCTTC. Its translation is CASSLTQGDYGYTF.

V gene TRBV15 combines with J gene TRBJ2-3; perhaps D is TRBD1 or TRBD2 (5 bases each). Germline-derived CDR1 and CDR2 are LNHNV and YYDKDF (reference sequence). The CDR3 runs 15 residues. V was trimmed by 5 bases and J by 2 bases, leaving 14 bases between them. The CDR3: CATSSGRTLTDTQYF. CDR3 bases: TGTGCCACCAGCTCGGGACGGACTCTCACAGATACGCAGTATTTT.

This clone was found once. This chain uses TRBV7-9 with TRBJ2-5, with D tentatively TRBD2 (6 bases). CDR3 length: 19 residues. The germline CDR1 and CDR2 sequences are SEHNR and FQNEAQ (reference sequence). V lost 3 bases to trimming and J lost 5 bases, with 28 bases between them. This CDR3 reads CASSFDIEKGGYLRETQYF. CDR3 DNA: TGTGCCAGCAGCTTTGATATAGAAAAAGGAGGGTACCTTAGGGAGACCCAGTACTTC.

This sequence joins TRBV9 and TRBJ2-1; weak D call: TRBD2 (6 bases). Trimming shortened V by 4 bases and J by 5 bases, and 22 bases separated the two germline ends. Looked up from germline, CDR1 is SGDLS and CDR2 is YYNGEE. The CDR3 runs 17 residues. The DNA of the CDR3 is TGTGCCAGCAGCCTCGCCACGAGGCGACTAGGAAACAATGAGCAGTTCTTC. It codes for CASSLATRRLGNNEQFF.

This chain uses TRBV19 with TRBJ1-2; D gene uncertain. The CDR3 spans 13 residues. CDR1 is LNHDA and CDR2 is SQIVND in the germline V gene (reference sequence). V was cut by 5 bases and J by 4 bases, with 11 bases left in between. The CDR3 region has the DNA TGTGCCAGTAGTCTGGACGGGATCTATGGCTACACCTTC. As protein: CASSLDGIYGYTF.

The chain couples TRBV6-7 to TRBJ1-3, with TRBD1 matching over 7 bases. TRBV6-7 is identified as an open reading frame with a role that is uncertain. Losses at the gene ends were 6 bases for V and 0 bases for J; bases not matched to a gene: 14. This CDR3 has 18 residues. DNA of the CDR3: TGTGCCAGCAGCCCCAACAGGGGTCCTCTGAGCTCTGGAAACACCATATATTTT. Its protein is CASSPNRGPLSSGNTIYF.

This rearrangement joins TRBV28 to TRBJ1-2; tentative D call: TRBD1 (5 bases). This CDR3 region has 16 residues. The ends were cut back, 7 bases at V and 0 bases at J, with 18 bases in the middle. Looked up from germline, CDR1 is MDHEN and CDR2 is SYDVKM. CDR3 sequence reads: CASNPGGGITNYGYTF. CDR3 DNA: TGTGCCAGCAACCCGGGGGGGGGTATTACTAACTATGGCTACACCTTC.

The chain carries TRBV19 and TRBJ1-5; D remains ambiguous. The CDR3 runs to 15 residues. The V end was cut by 2 bases, the J end by 0 bases, with 8 bases between. The V gene's germline CDR1 is LNHDA and CDR2 SQIVND (reference sequence). The CDR3 nucleotides are TGTGCCAGTAGTATAACAGTTTATAGCAATCAGCCCCAGCATTTT. Translation gives CASSITVYSNQPQHF. Together with reference TRBV19 and TRBJ1-5, the CDR3 gives the full variable domain: DGGITQSPKYLFRKEGQNVTLSCEQNLNHDAMYWYRQDPGQGLRLIYYSQIVNDFQKGDIAEGYSVSREKKESFPLTVTSAQKNPTAFYLCASSITVYSNQPQHFGDGTRLSIL.

The chain couples TRBV15 to TRBJ1-4, with TRBD1 matching over 7 bases. This CDR3 contains 17 residues. CDR1 is LNHNV and CDR2 is YYDKDF in the germline V gene (reference sequence). V lost 5 bases, J lost 7 bases, and 16 bases stayed unmatched. Here the CDR3 DNA reads TGTGCCACCAGCCCTAGAAGGGGGCCCGAAAGTGGTGAAAAACTGTTTTTT. Its protein product is CATSPRRGPESGEKLFF.

The V and J genes are TRBV23-1 and TRBJ2-5, with a weak D call TRBD1 (9 bases). TRBV23-1 is labeled an ORF, and its function is uncertain. The CDR3 runs 16 residues. Trimming took 1 base from V and 3 from J, leaving 15 bases between them. The CDR3, as DNA: TGCGCCAGCAGTCAATTCGGGGGGGACAGGGAAGAGACCCAGTACTTC. It yields the protein CASSQFGGDREETQYF.

The chain employs TRBV15 and TRBJ1-2; D ambiguous. Trimming left V 1 base short and J 6 bases short, with 15 bases between. This CDR3 has 15 residues. Germline CDR1 is LNHNV and CDR2 is YYDKDF (reference sequence). The CDR3 reads CATSRGGRSAHGYTF. CDR3 DNA: TGTGCCACCAGCAGAGGAGGACGATCAGCCCATGGCTACACCTTC.

The chain has TRBV27 and TRBJ2-7; 7 bases are shared with TRBD2. The CDR3 is made up of 16 amino acids. Germline CDR1 MNHEY, CDR2 SMNVEV (reference sequence). J gave up 3 bases and V 4 bases, and 12 bases lay outside the gene matches. CDR3 sequence reads: CASSSIGGGRDYEQYF. Written as DNA, the CDR3 is TGTGCCAGCAGTTCGATCGGGGGAGGGAGGGACTACGAGCAGTACTTC.

The chain employs TRBV29-1 and TRBJ2-1; TRBD1 aligns across 10 bases. The CDR3 has 15 residues. Germline loops: CDR1 SQVTM, CDR2 ANQGSEA. The V segment lost 1 base and the J segment 2 bases; nucleotides outside the gene matches: 2. CDR3 amino acids: CSVEGDRGPYNEQFF. CDR3 bases: TGCAGCGTTGAAGGGGACAGGGGTCCCTACAATGAGCAGTTCTTC.

This sequence joins TRBV9 and TRBJ1-5, with D tentatively TRBD1 (5 bases). Trimming took off 0 bases at V and 3 bases at J, with 13 bases between the two ends. Germline V gene data show CDR1 as SGDLS and CDR2 as YYNGEE. The CDR3 loop spans 16 amino acids. DNA for the CDR3: TGTGCCAGCAGCGTAGGGGGGAGGGAATACAATCAGCCCCAGCATTTT. Protein sequence: CASSVGGREYNQPQHF.

The rearrangement joins TRBV30 to TRBJ1-1, with D perhaps matching TRBD1 (5 bases). V lost 0 bases to trimming and J lost 5 bases, with 13 bases between them. The germline V gene encodes CDR1 GTSNPN and CDR2 SVGIG (reference sequence). CDR3 length: 14 amino acids. In nucleotides, the CDR3 is TGTGCCTGGAGTGTACGGGGCAGGGTGACTGAAGCTTTCTTT. Amino acids: CAWSVRGRVTEAFF.

The V and J genes are TRBV5-8 and TRBJ1-2; D unresolved. This CDR3 comprises 14 residues. The germline V gene encodes CDR1 SGHTS and CDR2 YDEGEE. Trimming took off 2 bases at V and 4 bases at J, with 12 bases between the two ends. CDR3 region: CASSLYQDGYGYTF. CDR3 sequence (DNA): TGTGCCAGCAGCTTATACCAGGACGGCTATGGCTACACCTTC.

The J gene is TRBJ1-3, the V gene TRBV30, with TRBD1 as a possible D gene (6 bases). This CDR3 is built from 15 residues. Germline V gives CDR1 GTSNPN, CDR2 SVGIG (reference sequence). V shed 3 bases and J shed 0 bases, with 12 bases lying between them. The CDR3 protein is CAWSAGTISGNTIYF. As DNA, the CDR3 is TGTGCCTGGAGCGCCGGGACAATCTCTGGAAACACCATATATTTT.

In this sample, this clone turned up once. The V and J genes are TRBV2 and TRBJ1-6; 9 nucleotides line up with TRBD1. The CDR3 loop spans 13 amino acids. The V gene's germline CDR1 is SNHLY and CDR2 FYNNEI. Germline trimming cut 9 bases from V and 6 bases from J; bases unmatched to any gene: 3. The CDR3 loop is CASGTGLNSPLHF. CDR3 bases: TGTGCCAGTGGGACAGGGCTTAATTCACCCCTCCACTTT.

This chain joins TRBV5-6 and TRBJ2-4; 7 bases are a match to TRBD2. CDR1 is SGHDT, CDR2 YYEEEE, per germline. This CDR3 comprises 13 residues. V lost 3 bases and J lost 11; bases outside the gene matches: 8. In DNA, the CDR3 is TGTGCCAGCAGCTCCTGGGGGGGAGCCCTTCAGTACTTC. It specifies CASSSWGGALQYF.

This clone appeared a few times. The chain couples TRBV5-4 to TRBJ2-7; no clear D gene. The V gene's germline CDR1 is SGHNT and CDR2 YYREEE (reference sequence). Deletions cut 2 bases from V and 3 bases from J, with 12 bases between. The CDR3 consists of 14 residues. The CDR3 bases are TGTGCCAGCAGCTTAGAATCTCCCGACTACGAGCAGTACTTC. Residues: CASSLESPDYEQYF.

This clone has only one observation. This chain uses TRBV2 with TRBJ2-4, with 10 bases aligning to TRBD1. Germline values: CDR1 SNHLY, CDR2 FYNNEI. V lost 7 bases to trimming and J lost 0 bases; unmatched junction nucleotides: 15. The CDR3 is 19 residues long. CDR3 sequence (DNA): TGTGCCAGCATCCTTGCCGGGACAGGGGCCAATCTAGCCAAAAACATTCAGTACTTC. This translates into CASILAGTGANLAKNIQYF.

The V gene is TRBV7-9, the J gene TRBJ2-7; D is unresolved. This CDR3 contains 12 residues. CDR1 and CDR2 (germline): SEHNR, FQNEAQ (reference sequence). V was trimmed by 5 bases and J by 0 bases, leaving 5 bases between them. CDR3 DNA sequence: TGTGCCAGCAGCGCCAGCTCCTACGAGCAGTACTTC. This translates into CASSASSYEQYF.

The chain links TRBV28 to TRBJ2-1; TRBD2 matches at 16 bases. The junction had 17 bases not matched to a gene; V was cut back by 3 bases and J by 6 bases. Germline CDR1 MDHEN, CDR2 SYDVKM. This CDR3 spans 21 amino acids. In DNA form, the CDR3 reads TGTGCCAGCAGTTTTCTTAATCCGGGACTAGCGGGAGGGCATGGAGGCAATGAGCAGTTCTTC. It yields the protein CASSFLNPGLAGGHGGNEQFF.

This clone has only one observation. The genes are TRBV25-1 and TRBJ2-6; D ambiguous. The germline V and J ends were trimmed by 8 bases and 0 bases, with 11 bases remaining between them. The CDR3 runs to 15 residues. The germline V gene encodes CDR1 MGHDK and CDR2 SYGVNS. Here the CDR3 reads CASEFDGSGANVLTF. The DNA of the CDR3 is TGTGCCAGCGAGTTCGACGGCTCTGGGGCCAACGTCCTGACTTTC.

The V and J genes are TRBV28 and TRBJ1-2; the D is unclear. Germline-derived CDR1 and CDR2 are MDHEN and SYDVKM. The CDR3 contains 12 residues. Trimming took off 4 bases at V and 8 bases at J, with 11 bases between the two ends. The CDR3: CASSWTLRGYTF. The CDR3 nucleotides are TGTGCCAGCAGTTGGACCTTACGGGGCTACACCTTC.